This T cell receptor (beta chain) was documented in a study of cytotoxic CD8 clonotypes in ibrutinib-treated CLL. Study at large: Samples had a mean of approximately 260,000 productive templates and around 90,000 productive rearrangements.

The repertoire was sequenced with immunoSEQ multiplex PCR; TCRdb's copy has only in-frame clones and lacks some. The table includes about 140,000 clones, around 82% detected once. Notes on this clone: Its target is not known.

The germline CDR1 and CDR2 sequences are LNHDA and SQIVND (reference sequence). The V end was cut by 7 bases, the J end by 1 base, with 22 bases between. The CDR3 spans 17 residues. General observations from the study: Clonality went up at the time of ibrutinib response, stayed stable in sustained remission, and later dropped back toward its baseline level at progression.

Source: PBMCs, taken after 36 months of ibrutinib treatment. The source of this sequence is a human donor with chronic lymphocytic leukemia. The chain combines TRBV19 with TRBJ1-1, with D possibly matching TRBD1 (5 bases). Written as DNA, the CDR3 is TGTGCCAGTACCGACGAATGGTTCAGGGTGGGGAACACTGAAGCTTTCTTT. This translates into CASTDEWFRVGNTEAFF.